This TCR beta chain came from a study of T cell repertoires in cytomegalovirus infection. This clonotype was seen ten or more times. TCRdb used MiXCR to reprocess the reads, holding one entry per CDR3 protein. The sample lists 97,000 or so distinct CDR3 sequences, approximately 15% occurring once. The CDR3 extends over 16 amino acids. Germline loops: CDR1 MNHNY, CDR2 SVGAGI (reference sequence). Trimming left V 7 bases short and J 3 bases short, with 22 bases between. Material for sequencing was PBMCs. V gene TRBV6-6 combines with J gene TRBJ2-7; tentatively, D is TRBD1 or TRBD2 (5 bases each). The origin of this receptor is a human donor in good health (CMV status not recorded). Some clones in this sample may be carry-over from other donors' samples. The DNA for the CDR3 is TGTGCCAGCACCCCTCTCCCCGGGGCGGGCCTCTACGAGCAGTACTTC. It yields the protein CASTPLPGAGLYEQYF.